The T cell receptor (beta chain) under discussion was sequenced for a study of blood T cell repertoires in COVID-19. Germline trimming cut 4 bases from V and 3 bases from J; bases unmatched to any gene: 6. The CDR3 length is 15 residues. Germline values: CDR1 SGHTS, CDR2 YDEGEE. TCRdb's table, derived via immunoSEQ multiplex PCR, lists solely in-frame clones and lacks some. The table includes hundreds of thousands of clones, over 85% detected once. Sequencing was carried out using PBMCs or T cells enriched from blood (not recorded which). This TCR came from a man in his sixties who had recovered from COVID-19. The chain links TRBV5-8 to TRBJ1-4, with 7 nucleotides matching TRBD1. The DNA for the CDR3 is TGTGCCAGCAGCCTTACAGGGGCGGCTAATGAAAAACTGTTTTTT. As protein: CASSLTGAANEKLFF.